Listed here are 25 T cell receptor beta chains from one sample, sequenced in a study of OX40 agonist ivuxolimab in advanced cancers. Libraries were prepared by immunoSEQ multiplex PCR; TCRdb keeps only in-frame clonotypes and omits some of them. The sample has around 79,000 clones, 91% seen once. Here the sequenced sample was CD4+ or CD8+ T cells sorted from blood, taken in a trial of the OX40 agonist ivuxolimab. The receptors shown here come from an adult with an advanced solid tumor such as melanoma, head and neck, liver or kidney cancer.

V and J are TRBV11-2 and TRBJ2-3; D gene uncertain. The germline CDR1 and CDR2 sequences are SGHAT and FQNNGV. The germline V and J ends were trimmed by 1 base and 6 bases, with 5 bases remaining between them. The CDR3 sequence is 12 residues long. The CDR3 coding sequence is TGTGCCAGCAGCTTAGGGAGTGATACGCAGTATTTT. Its translation: CASSLGSDTQYF. Full variable domain (missing parts from reference TRBV11-2 and TRBJ2-3): EAGVAQSPRYKIIEKRQSVAFWCNPISGHATLYWYQQILGQGPKLLIQFQNNGVVDDSQLPKDRFSAERLKGVDSTLKIQPAKLEDSAVYLCASSLGSDTQYFGPGTRLTVL.

The V call is TRBV5-8, the J call TRBJ2-2; D is unresolved. CDR1 is SGHTS, CDR2 YDEGEE, per germline. With 0 bases removed from V and 0 bases from J, the gap between germline ends came to 12 bases. The CDR3 consists of 17 residues. CDR3 coding DNA: TGTGCCAGCAGCTTGGGGACCCCATTATCGAACACCGGGGAGCTGTTTTTT. Translated, it gives CASSLGTPLSNTGELFF.

About this clone: The same CDR3 is also encoded by other DNA sequences in this sample. This chain uses TRBV5-1 with TRBJ1-3; D uncertain. The germline gives CDR1 SGHRS, CDR2 YFSETQ. The ends were cut back, 0 bases at V and 4 bases at J, with 8 bases in the middle. The CDR3 covers 14 residues. Here the CDR3 reads CASSLAGYGNTIYF. CDR3 DNA sequence: TGCGCCAGCAGCTTGGCGGGGTACGGAAACACCATATATTTT.

This chain uses TRBV6-1 with TRBJ2-3; no definite D call. V was pared by 0 bases and J by 3 bases, with 1 base between. Germline values: CDR1 MNHNS, CDR2 SASEGT. This CDR3 is 12 amino acids long. The CDR3 nucleotides read TGTGCCAGCAGTGAAGCAACAGATACGCAGTATTTT. This sequence encodes CASSEATDTQYF.

This chain joins TRBV11-3 and TRBJ2-7, with 7 bases fitting TRBD1. The CDR3 totals 14 residues. Germline V gene lookup returns CDR1 SGHNT and CDR2 YENEEA. V lost 2 bases to trimming and J lost 3 bases; unmatched junction nucleotides: 4. In nucleotides, the CDR3 is TGTGCCAGCAGCTTAACAGGGGACGGCTACGAGCAGTACTTC. This translates into CASSLTGDGYEQYF.

The genes are TRBV29-1 and TRBJ1-2; 8 bases fit TRBD1. Per the germline V gene, CDR1 is SQVTM and CDR2 is ANQGSEA. The CDR3 is 13 amino acids. J was trimmed by 4 bases and V by 6 bases; bases with no gene match: 7. The CDR3 sequence is CSVAGGAPYGYTF. The CDR3 DNA reads as TGCAGCGTGGCAGGGGGCGCCCCCTATGGCTACACCTTC.

The genes are TRBV21-1 and TRBJ1-6; the D segment call TRBD1 is taken from the table without a DNA check. TRBV21-1 corresponds to a pseudogene. The CDR3 consists of 17 residues. In nucleotides, the CDR3 is TGTGCCAGCAGGCCCACAGGAAAGAGCTCCTATAATTCACCCCTCCACTTT. This gives the protein CASRPTGKSSYNSPLHF.

V is TRBV29-1 and J is TRBJ2-5; D possibly corresponds to TRBD1 (6 bases). The V gene's germline CDR1 is SQVTM and CDR2 ANQGSEA. With 4 bases removed from V and 5 bases from J, the gap between germline ends came to 11 bases. CDR3 size: 12 residues. The CDR3 DNA reads as TGCAGCGTTGTCACAGGGTCTGAGACCCAGTACTTC. Its translation is CSVVTGSETQYF.

The rearrangement uses TRBV4-1 and TRBJ2-5, with a weak D call TRBD2 (6 bases). The CDR3 has 16 amino acids. CDR1 is MGHRA and CDR2 is YSYEKL in the germline V gene. The V gene lost 1 base and the J gene lost 7 bases, with 19 bases spanning the gap. The CDR3 DNA reads as TGCGCCAGCAGCCAAGCCGCTATCTTCGGGGGAGGGACCCAGTACTTC. It yields the protein CASSQAAIFGGGTQYF.

This clone was seen just once. The chain employs TRBV28 and TRBJ2-3; D gene unclear. This CDR3 contains 15 residues. Per germline, CDR1 MDHEN and CDR2 SYDVKM. The V gene lost 6 bases and the J gene lost 1 base, with 14 bases spanning the gap. The CDR3 sequence: CASSAEFGGTDTQYF. The CDR3 bases are TGTGCCAGCAGCGCGGAATTTGGGGGCACAGATACGCAGTATTTT.

This clone was observed a handful of times. The rearrangement uses TRBV7-2 and TRBJ1-2, with a tentative D call TRBD1 (5 bases). V was clipped by 8 bases and J by 4 bases, with 17 bases between them. The germline CDR1 and CDR2 sequences are SGHTA and FQGNSA. CDR3 length equals 14 residues. The DNA of the CDR3 is TGTGCCAGCTCCTCAAGGGGAGGGTTCTATGGCTACACCTTC. Amino acid sequence: CASSSRGGFYGYTF.

The V and J genes are TRBV5-4 and TRBJ1-2; D ambiguous. Germline CDR1 reads SGHNT; CDR2 reads YYREEE (reference sequence). The ends were cut back, 4 bases at V and 7 bases at J, with 11 bases in the middle. The CDR3 contains 12 residues. In DNA, the CDR3 is TGTGCCAGCAGCATAGGACCCTCTGGCTACACCTTC. It encodes CASSIGPSGYTF. The full variable domain, with the rest looked up from reference TRBV5-4 and TRBJ1-2, is ETGVTQSPTHLIKTRGQQVTLRCSSQSGHNTVSWYQQALGQGPQFIFQYYREEENGRGNFPPRFSGLQFPNYSSELNVNALELDDSALYLCASSIGPSGYTFGSGTRLTVV.

The chain employs TRBV4-2 and TRBJ2-2; D is undetermined. The CDR3 consists of 12 residues. V was shortened by 0 bases and J by 6 bases, with 2 bases between the two germline ends. Germline V gene data show CDR1 as LGHNA and CDR2 as YNFKEQ. CDR3 DNA: TGTGCCAGCAGCCAAGATCCCGGGGAGCTGTTTTTT. As protein: CASSQDPGELFF.

The CDR3 nucleotides are TGTGCCAGCAGCTTAGCGGCGACATCGAAAGAAAAACTGTTTTTT. Protein: CASSLAATSKEKLFF. V usage is TRBV7-9 and J usage is TRBJ1-4, with unresolved D. The CDR3 sequence is 15 residues long. Trimming took off 0 bases at V and 8 bases at J, with 13 bases between the two ends. The germline V gene has CDR1 SEHNR and CDR2 FQNEAQ (reference sequence).

The V call is TRBV19, the J call TRBJ1-6; D gene uncertain. V was clipped by 10 bases and J by 0 bases, with 13 bases between them. The CDR3 spans 15 residues. Germline V CDR1 and CDR2: LNHDA, SQIVND (reference sequence). CDR3 DNA sequence: TGTGCCACCACCGACGGCAGCTCCTATAATTCACCCCTCCACTTT. It yields the protein CATTDGSSYNSPLHF.

This chain uses TRBV5-1 with TRBJ2-1; D remains unclear. Per germline, CDR1 SGHRS and CDR2 YFSETQ. CDR3 length: 16 amino acids. V lost 5 bases, J lost 0 bases, and 15 bases lay in between. CDR3 DNA sequence: TGCGCCAGCAGTCCCTATGGCGGCAGCTCCTACAATGAGCAGTTCTTC. This gives the protein CASSPYGGSSYNEQFF.

The rearrangement joins TRBV9 to TRBJ2-5; the D is unclear. Trimming took off 2 bases at V and 5 bases at J, with 13 bases between the two ends. The CDR3 contains 14 residues. The V gene's germline CDR1 is SGDLS and CDR2 YYNGEE. CDR3 DNA sequence: TGTGCCAGCAGCGTGGACCCGAAAGGGGAGACCCAGTACTTC. It is translated as CASSVDPKGETQYF.

The gene calls are TRBV30 and TRBJ2-2; no clear D. Trimming took off 0 bases at V and 8 bases at J, with 7 bases between the two ends. The CDR3 consists of 12 residues. Per the germline V gene, CDR1 is GTSNPN and CDR2 is SVGIG (reference sequence). CDR3 protein: CAWSVGPGELFF. The CDR3 coding sequence is TGTGCCTGGAGTGTAGGTCCAGGGGAGCTGTTTTTT.

V is TRBV25-1 and J is TRBJ2-5; a weak D match, TRBD1 (5 bases). Germline CDR1 and CDR2: MGHDK and SYGVNS. The CDR3 length is 14 residues. Trimming left V 7 bases short and J 6 bases short, with 18 bases between. In nucleotides, the CDR3 is TGTGCCAGCACAGGGTTTGGGCTGTTTAAGACCCAGTACTTC. Its protein product is CASTGFGLFKTQYF.

In this sample, this clone turned up once. The V call is TRBV5-1, the J call TRBJ2-2; D possibly corresponds to TRBD2 (6 bases). The CDR3 is 15 residues long. Germline CDR1 reads SGHRS; CDR2 reads YFSETQ. V lost 2 bases and J lost 6, with 14 bases in between. The CDR3 protein is CASSLDWGGAGELFF. DNA for the CDR3: TGCGCCAGCAGCTTAGATTGGGGAGGCGCCGGGGAGCTGTTTTTT.

This chain uses TRBV7-9 with TRBJ2-5, with D possibly being TRBD2 (5 bases). The V end was cut by 2 bases, the J end by 5 bases, with 15 bases between. Germline values: CDR1 SEHNR, CDR2 FQNEAQ (reference sequence). The CDR3 consists of 15 residues. DNA of the CDR3: TGTGCCAGCAGCTTAACTACTGGAGGAAGGGAGACCCAGTACTTC. Translated: CASSLTTGGRETQYF.

This sequence joins TRBV27 and TRBJ2-4; D remains unclear. Germline CDR1 reads MNHEY; CDR2 reads SMNVEV (reference sequence). There are 13 residues in the CDR3. V shed 3 bases and J shed 4 bases, with 7 bases lying between them. The CDR3 nucleotides read TGTGCCAGCAGTTTGGACGGGAAAAACATTCAGTACTTC. Its translation: CASSLDGKNIQYF.

The chain carries TRBV6-1 and TRBJ2-5; maybe TRBD1 (5 bases). CDR3 length equals 15 residues. Between the trimmed V and J ends, which lost 2 bases and 5 bases, there was a span of 15 bases. CDR1 is MNHNS and CDR2 is SASEGT in the germline V gene. CDR3 sequence: CASSEWSERGETQYF. The DNA of the CDR3 is TGTGCCAGCAGTGAATGGTCAGAAAGGGGTGAGACCCAGTACTTC.

The gene calls are TRBV7-2 and TRBJ2-1, with TRBD2 as a possible D gene (6 bases). Germline loops: CDR1 SGHTA, CDR2 FQGNSA. The CDR3 length is 16 residues. V lost 5 bases and J 0 bases, leaving 14 bases between the germline ends. The chain's CDR3 is CASSALAESSYNEQFF. In DNA, the CDR3 is TGTGCCAGCAGCGCCTTAGCGGAAAGCTCCTACAATGAGCAGTTCTTC.

J is TRBJ1-1 and V is TRBV6-6; 8 bases match TRBD1. CDR3 length: 14 amino acids. With V trimmed by 7 bases and J by 4 bases, 8 bases remained unmatched. Per the germline V gene, CDR1 is MNHNY and CDR2 is SVGAGI (reference sequence). This CDR3 is CASTALQGATEAFF. DNA of the CDR3: TGTGCCAGCACTGCTTTGCAGGGGGCCACTGAAGCTTTCTTT.